This passage covers 26 T cell receptor beta chains from one sample sequenced in a study of cytomegalovirus exposure and HLA in healthy donors. It was with 60 Vbeta and 13 Jbeta primers that the PCR ran. Profiled with immunoSEQ multiplex PCR; TCRdb holds only in-frame clones, not every one. The table shows some 200,000 clones, with over 65% occurring only once. Sequenced input: PBMCs. The source of these receptors is a man younger than 35 in good health and CMV-seronegative.

The gene calls are TRBV27 and TRBJ2-2; D may be TRBD2 (5 bases). The CDR3 spans 14 residues. The V gene's germline CDR1 is MNHEY and CDR2 SMNVEV (reference sequence). V was cut by 0 bases and J by 5 bases, with 7 bases left in between. The CDR3 nucleotides read TGTGCCAGCAGTTTATCGTCGGGAACCGGGGAGCTGTTTTTT. Translating it yields CASSLSSGTGELFF.

This clone was recorded once. This chain uses TRBV4-1 with TRBJ2-7; D is possibly TRBD1 (6 bases). V lost 4 bases, J lost 0 bases, and 10 bases lay in between. The CDR3 sequence is 14 residues long. Germline CDR1 reads MGHRA; CDR2 reads YSYEKL. The CDR3: CASSPRDISYEQYF. CDR3 sequence (DNA): TGCGCCAGCAGCCCCCGGGACATCTCCTACGAGCAGTACTTC.

V and J are TRBV28 and TRBJ1-2; no clear D. The germline CDR1 and CDR2 sequences are MDHEN and SYDVKM. V lost 7 bases and J 6 bases, leaving 18 bases between the germline ends. This CDR3 region has 14 residues. In nucleotides, the CDR3 is TGTGCCAGCACCCACGCGGGAGCATCGAATGGCTACACCTTC. It yields the protein CASTHAGASNGYTF.

This rearrangement joins TRBV18 to TRBJ1-1; D remains unclear. V was trimmed by 4 bases and J by 1 base, leaving 7 bases between them. Germline assignment: CDR1 KGHSH and CDR2 LQKENI. The CDR3 is made up of 13 amino acids. The CDR3 loop is CASSLGSNTEAFF. The CDR3 bases are TGTGCCAGCTCACTGGGCTCGAACACTGAAGCTTTCTTT.

The chain has TRBV5-8 and TRBJ2-7; TRBD2 is a possible D gene (5 bases). This CDR3 spans 15 amino acids. Germline V gives CDR1 SGHTS, CDR2 YDEGEE. With 0 bases removed from V and 1 base from J, the gap between germline ends came to 11 bases. The CDR3 sequence is CASSLGEGGSYEQYF. DNA of the CDR3: TGTGCCAGCAGCTTGGGTGAAGGAGGATCCTACGAGCAGTACTTC.

This sequence joins TRBV4-1 and TRBJ2-7; TRBD1 matches 7 bases. The CDR3 is 15 amino acids. Germline CDR1 is MGHRA and CDR2 is YSYEKL. V lost 2 bases to trimming and J lost 1 base; unmatched junction nucleotides: 5. CDR3 amino acids: CASSQRQGASYEQYF. The CDR3 DNA is TGCGCCAGCAGCCAAAGACAGGGAGCGTCCTACGAGCAGTACTTC.

This sequence joins TRBV15 and TRBJ2-7; TRBD2 aligns across 7 bases. J gave up 5 bases and V 0 bases, and 13 bases lay outside the gene matches. Per the germline V gene, CDR1 is LNHNV and CDR2 is YYDKDF (reference sequence). The CDR3 is 17 residues long. The CDR3 nucleotides read TGTGCCACCAGCAGAGATGGAACTTGGCGGGAGACCAACGAGCAGTACTTC. It yields the protein CATSRDGTWRETNEQYF.

This chain connects TRBV2 to TRBJ1-5, with TRBD1 as a possible D gene (6 bases). The V and J ends lost 7 bases and 4 bases respectively, with 8 bases between them. Germline V gene sequence: CDR1 SNHLY, CDR2 FYNNEI. The CDR3 covers 12 residues. For the CDR3, the DNA is TGTGCCAGCACCCAGGGGAATCAGCCCCAGCATTTT. Translation gives CASTQGNQPQHF.

The gene calls are TRBV2 and TRBJ1-1, with 8 bases that match TRBD1. This CDR3 has 14 residues. CDR1 is SNHLY, CDR2 FYNNEI, per germline. V was pared by 3 bases and J by 4 bases, with 4 bases of the junction left unmatched. The CDR3 region is CASSERQGSTEAFF. DNA of the CDR3: TGTGCCAGCAGTGAGCGACAGGGGAGCACTGAAGCTTTCTTT.

The rearrangement links TRBV11-2 to TRBJ2-3; D perhaps matches TRBD2 (7 bases). V gave up 3 bases and J gave up 2 bases, with 15 bases separating them. The CDR3 has 16 amino acids. Per germline, CDR1 SGHAT and CDR2 FQNNGV. Here the CDR3 DNA reads TGTGCCAGCAGCTTGCGGGGGCGGGCCGACACAGATACGCAGTATTTT. It is translated as CASSLRGRADTDTQYF.

This chain connects TRBV7-6 to TRBJ1-2; 10 bases map to TRBD1. With V trimmed by 5 bases and J by 7 bases, 7 bases remained unmatched. The CDR3 is 14 amino acids. Germline CDR1 is SGHVS and CDR2 is FNYEAQ. The CDR3 DNA reads TGTGCCAGCAGCCCGGGGACAGGGGACGGTGGCTACACCTTC. This translates into CASSPGTGDGGYTF.

V usage is TRBV10-3 and J usage is TRBJ1-3; unclear D gene. The germline V gene encodes CDR1 ENHRY and CDR2 SYGVKD. Trimming pared 8 bases from V and 6 bases from J, leaving 5 bases between. This CDR3 spans 10 amino acids. As DNA, the CDR3 is TGTGCCATCCGAGAAAACACCATATATTTT. Its translation: CAIRENTIYF.

The CDR3 protein is CASSQVAGPSTDTQYF. The CDR3 nucleotides are TGTGCCAGCAGCCAAGTAGCGGGCCCTAGCACAGATACGCAGTATTTT. This chain uses TRBV14 with TRBJ2-3, with 7 bases that match TRBD2. The germline CDR1 and CDR2 sequences are SGHDN and FVKESK. Trimming cost V 1 base and J 0 bases; bases outside gene matches: 4. This CDR3 spans 16 amino acids.

The rearrangement joins TRBV6-5 to TRBJ2-7; 9 nucleotides match TRBD2. This CDR3 is 15 amino acids long. Looked up from germline, CDR1 is MNHEY and CDR2 is SVGAGI. Trimming took 5 bases from V and 6 from J; bases not matched to a gene: 11. The CDR3 nucleotides read TGTGCCAGCAGTCCCCGGGTAGCGGGAGTTGGCGAGCAGTACTTC. As protein: CASSPRVAGVGEQYF.

A few counts support this clone. The chain combines TRBV6-5 with TRBJ2-7, with 9 bases lining up with TRBD2. V trimming: 6 bases; J trimming: 3 bases; junction bases outside the gene matches: 9. The CDR3 loop spans 15 amino acids. The germline V gene has CDR1 MNHEY and CDR2 SVGAGI. The CDR3 loop reads CASRVAGEDFYEQYF. CDR3 coding DNA: TGTGCCAGCAGGGTAGCGGGAGAGGATTTCTACGAGCAGTACTTC.

V is TRBV19 and J is TRBJ1-5; a possible D gene is TRBD1 (6 bases). The V end lost 10 bases, the J end lost 6 bases, and 16 bases lay between the germline ends. The CDR3 extends over 13 amino acids. CDR1 and CDR2 (germline): LNHDA, SQIVND (reference sequence). In nucleotides, the CDR3 is TGTGCCATCGCCAGACAGGACGGTCAGCCCCAGCATTTT. Translation: CAIARQDGQPQHF.

The chain uses TRBV2 and TRBJ2-1, with 9 nucleotides matching TRBD2. The V gene's germline CDR1 is SNHLY and CDR2 FYNNEI. V gave up 6 bases and J gave up 3 bases; unmatched junction bases: 6. CDR3 length equals 15 residues. The CDR3, as DNA: TGTGCCAGCAGGAAAGGCGGGGGGGGCTACAATGAGCAGTTCTTC. Amino acid sequence: CASRKGGGGYNEQFF.

The chain combines TRBV5-5 with TRBJ1-1; 8 bases map to TRBD1. The CDR3 length is 13 residues. CDR1 is SGHKS, CDR2 YYEKEE, per germline (reference sequence). J gave up 5 bases and V 4 bases, and 4 bases lay outside the gene matches. The CDR3 loop is CASSRRTGTEAFF. DNA of the CDR3: TGTGCCAGCAGCCGAAGGACAGGGACTGAAGCTTTCTTT.

V usage is TRBV28 and J usage is TRBJ1-1; perhaps TRBD1 as D (5 bases). The CDR3 length is 13 residues. Germline CDR1 reads MDHEN; CDR2 reads SYDVKM. Trimming took off 7 bases at V and 2 bases at J, with 11 bases between the two ends. The CDR3 DNA is TGTGCCAGCACCCCGACAGCCAACACTGAAGCTTTCTTT. This encodes CASTPTANTEAFF.

V is TRBV29-1 and J is TRBJ1-1, with 7 bases lining up with TRBD1. Per germline, CDR1 SQVTM and CDR2 ANQGSEA. V dropped 6 bases and J dropped 0; count of bases not matched to a gene: 4. CDR3 length: 13 amino acids. CDR3 region: CSVKGTVNTEAFF. CDR3 sequence (DNA): TGCAGCGTAAAAGGGACAGTGAACACTGAAGCTTTCTTT. The whole variable domain, remainder taken from reference TRBV29-1 and TRBJ1-1, is SAVISQKPSRDICQRGTSLTIQCQVDSQVTMMFWYRQQPGQSLTLIATANQGSEATYESGFVIDKFPISRPNLTFSTLTVSNMSPEDSSIYLCSVKGTVNTEAFFGQGTRLTVV.

The genes are TRBV27 and TRBJ1-2; D not resolved. Trimming removed 5 bases from V and 8 bases from J, with 12 bases in between. The CDR3 covers 12 residues. Germline V gives CDR1 MNHEY, CDR2 SMNVEV (reference sequence). The CDR3 spells CASSLGLIGYTF. CDR3 DNA sequence: TGTGCCAGCAGTCTCGGACTGATCGGCTACACCTTC.

This clone was seen only a few times. The gene calls are TRBV6-1 and TRBJ1-2, with 7 bases aligning to TRBD1. The length of the CDR3 is 14 residues. The V and J ends lost 4 bases and 4 bases, in that order; junction bases with no gene match: 6. Looked up from germline, CDR1 is MNHNS and CDR2 is SASEGT. CDR3 loop: CASSGDRAVYGYTF. Written as DNA, the CDR3 is TGTGCCAGCAGTGGAGACAGGGCAGTCTATGGCTACACCTTC.

A note on this clone: Other DNA sequences in this sample translate to the same CDR3. The V call is TRBV9, the J call TRBJ1-2; D unresolved. The CDR3 contains 13 residues. Germline loops: CDR1 SGDLS, CDR2 YYNGEE. Trimming pared 2 bases from V and 2 bases from J, leaving 7 bases between. The CDR3 nucleotides are TGTGCCAGCAGCGTGGCAGGAAACTATGGCTACACCTTC. Its translation is CASSVAGNYGYTF. The full variable domain, rest sourced from reference TRBV9 and TRBJ1-2, is DSGVTQTPKHLITATGQRVTLRCSPRSGDLSVYWYQQSLDQGLQFLIQYYNGEERAKGNILERFSAQQFPDLHSELNLSSLELGDSALYFCASSVAGNYGYTFGSGTRLTVV.

This chain uses TRBV27 with TRBJ2-1; D gene unclear. The CDR3 consists of 13 residues. The ends were cut back, 6 bases at V and 10 bases at J, with 16 bases in the middle. Germline-derived CDR1 and CDR2 are MNHEY and SMNVEV (reference sequence). The DNA of the CDR3 is TGTGCCAGCAGCAACCGAAGAAATGAGGAGCAGTTCTTC. This encodes CASSNRRNEEQFF.

The CDR3 region has the DNA TGTGCCAGCAGCGCCGAGGGAGGGATCTCACCCCTCCACTTT. It codes for CASSAEGGISPLHF. The V gene is TRBV9, the J gene TRBJ1-6; D is unresolved. Trimming left V 3 bases short and J 10 bases short, with 14 bases between. There are 14 residues in the CDR3. Germline loops: CDR1 SGDLS, CDR2 YYNGEE.

The J gene is TRBJ2-7, the V gene TRBV21-1; the DNA was not used to check the table's D call, TRBD1. TRBV21-1 is a known pseudogene. This CDR3 is built from 17 residues. The CDR3 region is CASSKVGLADLPYEQYF. The CDR3 DNA is TGTGCCAGCAGCAAAGTGGGCCTCGCAGACCTACCCTACGAGCAGTACTTC.